This T cell receptor beta chain appears in the sequencing data of a study of regulatory T cells in long-lasting Graves disease. Findings and limits, study-wide: Compared with new cases, persistent Graves' patients showed reduced TCR diversity. It was possible that the small sample size reduced accuracy.

Many counts were recorded for this clonotype. Its antigen is as yet unknown. The TCR beta library used iRepertoire HTBI primers with Arm-PCR amplification of CDR3. The authors' processing: Identification of gene segments yielded 60 or so TRBV and around 13 TRBJ across samples. TCRdb re-called the multiplex PCR reads through MiXCR, storing one row per CDR3 protein. The V and J calls, along with clone size, are taken from TCRdb and not from the paper's own processing. The data show about 340,000 distinct CDR3 sequences, about 20% seen once. Time point of the sample: persistent/refractory GD, antithyroid drugs over 5 years with positive TRAb. Extracted RNA from PBMCs served as the source of the TCR library. CDR1 and CDR2 from the germline V gene are MGHDK and SYGVNS. The CDR3 contains 14 residues. Trimming removed 6 bases at V and 4 bases at J, with 15 bases between.

The receptor was derived from a female donor with Graves disease. The sequencing here drew on peripheral blood mononuclear cells (PBMCs), taken when the disease was refractory, from a patient treated with antithyroid drugs. The genes are TRBV25-1 and TRBJ1-2, with a weak D call TRBD1 (6 bases). CDR3 bases: TGTGCCAGCAGAAGGGGGGGGCAGGGCTATGGCTACACCTTC. It translates to CASRRGGQGYGYTF.